This TCR beta chain derives from a study of post-analysis software for immune sequencing data. In germline, CDR1 is ENHRY, CDR2 SYGVKD. The CDR3 covers 13 residues. The V gene lost 3 bases and the J gene lost 5 bases, with 11 bases spanning the gap. Study-wide results and caveats: Relative to controls, patients with multiple sclerosis showed significantly lower normalized Chao1 diversity. With TRBV5-6, TRBV5-1 and TRBV20-1 included, 5 or 6 TRBV segments were more frequent in patients than in controls.

cDNA libraries of TCR beta carried unique molecular identifiers. Once roughly 0.95 to 10 million T cells were used, hundreds of thousands of cDNA molecules resulted. Each CDR3 protein is one row after TCRdb ran MiXCR on the PCR reads. The sample contains 750,000 to 950,000 distinct CDR3 sequences, approximately 57% of which appear only once. A word on this clonotype: Its antigen is not known.

The sequenced sample was blood. The receptor was isolated from a girl aged 5-17 years with multiple sclerosis. The rearrangement joins TRBV10-3 to TRBJ2-7; D remains ambiguous. The CDR3 DNA reads TGTGCCATCAGTGATCCAGGAGACAACGAGCAGTACTTC. The encoded protein is CAISDPGDNEQYF.